These T cell receptor beta chains were read from a single sample in a study of PD-1 blockade in classical Hodgkin lymphoma. The repertoire was sequenced with immunoSEQ multiplex PCR; TCRdb's copy has only in-frame clones and lacks some. The table shows some 30,000 clones, with around 70% occurring only once. The sample in question was peripheral blood mononuclear cells (PBMCs), obtained before the second cycle of nivolumab. The receptors originated from a human donor with classical Hodgkin lymphoma. CDR3s include the opening cysteine and the closing phenylalanine or tryptophan. D genes are given only for firm matches. Where a row states a size, it is once, few, many or the class of an expanded clone; other rows omit it.

length: 12
D: .
size: .
V: TRBV7-6
J: TRBJ1-1
DNA: TGTGCCAGCAGCCCATGGGGGCTGGGAGCTTTCTTT
CDR3: CASSPWGLGAFF

length: 14
D: TRBD1
size: .
V: TRBV7-9
J: TRBJ2-1
DNA: TGTGCCAGCAGCCTTGGGACAGGGGGCCGGGAGCAGTTCTTC
CDR3: CASSLGTGGREQFF

length: 13
D: .
size: .
V: TRBV5-6
J: TRBJ2-7
DNA: TGTGCCAGCAGCTTAACCGACACCTACGAGCAGTACTTC
CDR3: CASSLTDTYEQYF

length: 14
D: TRBD2
size: .
V: TRBV5-1
J: TRBJ2-3
DNA: TGCGCCAGCAGGATACGGGGGGACACAGATACGCAGTATTTT
CDR3: CASRIRGDTDTQYF

length: 15
D: .
size: .
V: TRBV6-5
J: TRBJ2-7
DNA: TGTGCCAGCAGTGGTTCTCGAATAGCCCAAGGCGAGCAGTACTTC
CDR3: CASSGSRIAQGEQYF

length: 16
D: .
size: once
V: TRBV19
J: TRBJ2-2
DNA: TGTGCCAGTAGTATGGCGGTAGGCAGGGCGACCGGGGAGCTGTTTTTT
CDR3: CASSMAVGRATGELFF

length: 17
D: .
size: few
V: TRBV7-7
J: TRBJ1-5
DNA: TGTGCTAGCAGCTTAGTAGAAGGTGGTCGGGACAATCAGCCCCAGCATTTT
CDR3: CASSLVEGGRDNQPQHF

length: 13
D: .
size: .
V: TRBV19
J: TRBJ2-7
DNA: TGTGCCAGTAGTCGGGGTTTGGCCTACGAGCAGTACTTC
CDR3: CASSRGLAYEQYF

length: 15
D: .
size: .
V: TRBV7-2
J: TRBJ1-2
DNA: TGTGCCAGCAGCCGGGCCCAGAGACCTAACTATGGCTACACCTTC
CDR3: CASSRAQRPNYGYTF

length: 15
D: TRBD1
size: .
V: TRBV4-1
J: TRBJ2-1
DNA: TGCGCCAGCAGTAGGGGGCCTACAGGGGGCAATGAGCAGTTCTTC
CDR3: CASSRGPTGGNEQFF

length: 15
D: TRBD2
size: .
V: TRBV5-4
J: TRBJ2-7
DNA: TGTGCCAGCAGCTTTGGGACTAGACCTGGAGAGGGGCAGTACTTC
CDR3: CASSFGTRPGEGQYF

length: 15
D: .
size: .
V: TRBV19
J: TRBJ2-5
DNA: TGTGCCAGTAGTGACCTGACCGGTTACCAAGAGACCCAGTACTTC
CDR3: CASSDLTGYQETQYF

length: 15
D: .
size: medium-sized
V: TRBV7-9
J: TRBJ1-5
DNA: TGTGCCAGCAGCTTAGGGGCGGGGGGGAATCAGCCCCAGCATTTT
CDR3: CASSLGAGGNQPQHF

length: 15
D: .
size: .
V: TRBV28
J: TRBJ2-1
DNA: TGTGCCAGCAAACATGGGCTCACCTCCTACAATGAGCAGTTCTTC
CDR3: CASKHGLTSYNEQFF

length: 14
D: .
size: few
V: TRBV2
J: TRBJ2-7
DNA: TGTGCCAGCAGTGAGCTGGGGCTGTTCTCCGAGCAGTACTTC
CDR3: CASSELGLFSEQYF

length: 15
D: TRBD1
size: few
V: TRBV6-5
J: TRBJ1-2
DNA: TGTGCCAGCAGTGCCACAGGGGAAGGGAACTATGGCTACACCTTC
CDR3: CASSATGEGNYGYTF

length: 14
D: .
size: .
V: TRBV5-1
J: TRBJ1-1
DNA: TGCGCCAGCAGCTTGGACAGTGTGAACACTGAAGCTTTCTTT
CDR3: CASSLDSVNTEAFF

length: 17
D: TRBD2
size: .
V: TRBV4-1
J: TRBJ2-3
DNA: TGCGCCAGCAGCCCCTTAACTAGCGGGGGGTACACAGATACGCAGTATTTT
CDR3: CASSPLTSGGYTDTQYF

length: 15
D: .
size: .
V: TRBV28
J: TRBJ2-1
DNA: TGTGCCAGCAGTTTGATTAGGGAAACTTACAATGAGCAGTTCTTC
CDR3: CASSLIRETYNEQFF

length: 16
D: .
size: .
V: TRBV2
J: TRBJ2-7
DNA: TGTGCCAGCAGTGACCAAGCCTCACGAATGAGCTACGAGCAGTACTTC
CDR3: CASSDQASRMSYEQYF

length: 13
D: .
size: .
V: TRBV6-5
J: TRBJ2-7
DNA: TGTGCCAGCAACGCGGCCTCGACACGCGAGCAGTACTTC
CDR3: CASNAASTREQYF

length: 18
D: .
size: .
V: TRBV7-9
J: TRBJ1-3
DNA: TGTGCCAGCAGCCCCCAGCATCCGTCGGACAGTACTGGAAACACCATATATTTT
CDR3: CASSPQHPSDSTGNTIYF

length: 14
D: .
size: few
V: TRBV2
J: TRBJ2-7
DNA: TGTGCCAGCAGTGGACCCCCATTCGACTACGAGCAGTACTTC
CDR3: CASSGPPFDYEQYF

length: 15
D: .
size: .
V: TRBV2
J: TRBJ2-7
DNA: TGTGCCAGCAGGGGGGACAAGGACAGACTCTACGAGCAGTACTTC
CDR3: CASRGDKDRLYEQYF